This is a list of T cell receptor beta chains from one sample in a study of blood T cell repertoires in COVID-19. Produced via immunoSEQ multiplex PCR; TCRdb's table is partial and in-frame only. The sample carries more than 200,000 clones, roughly 84% recorded once. What was sequenced was peripheral blood. All receptors come from an elderly woman with COVID-19, enrolled during active disease. CDR3s include the opening cysteine and the closing phenylalanine or tryptophan. Each record gives: CDR3 protein, CDR3 DNA, clone size, J gene, V gene, D gene. D genes are given only for firm matches. Not every row has a clone size; where given, it reads once, few, many or a size class.

CASSLESSYNSPLHF TGTGCCAGCAGTTTAGAGAGCTCCTATAATTCACCCCTCCACTTT NA TRBJ1-6 TRBV6-6 NA
CASSQGQDNSPLHF TGTGCCAGCAGCCAGGGACAGGATAATTCACCCCTCCACTTT NA TRBJ1-6 TRBV7-9 TRBD1
CASSPRTSGGYYEQYF TGTGCCAGTAGCCCAAGGACTAGCGGGGGGTACTACGAGCAGTACTTC NA TRBJ2-7 TRBV19 TRBD2
CAWSHTTIQGQDYGYTF TGTGCCTGGAGTCATACTACCATACAGGGGCAAGACTATGGCTACACCTTC NA TRBJ1-2 TRBV30 TRBD1
CASSPTRQGSDYTF TGTGCCAGCTCACCGACTAGACAGGGGAGTGACTACACCTTC NA TRBJ1-2 TRBV18 TRBD1
CASSLEGGGTEAFF TGCGCCAGCAGCTTGGAAGGCGGGGGTACTGAAGCTTTCTTT few TRBJ1-1 TRBV5-1 NA
CASSRDYAGASYEQYF TGTGCCAGCAGCCGAGACTACGCGGGGGCGTCCTACGAGCAGTACTTC NA TRBJ2-7 TRBV7-8 NA
CAYRDRPNTGELFF TGTGCCTATCGGGACAGGCCGAACACCGGGGAGCTGTTTTTT NA TRBJ2-2 TRBV30 TRBD1
CASSPAQGISGNTIYF TGTGCCAGCAGCCCAGCTCAGGGCATCTCTGGAAACACCATATATTTT NA TRBJ1-3 TRBV9 NA
CASSGRQGTNTGELFF TGTGCCAGCAGTGGAAGACAGGGGACGAACACCGGGGAGCTGTTTTTT NA TRBJ2-2 TRBV6-1 TRBD1
CASSLVGGGNEQFF TGTGCCAGCAGCTTGGTGGGAGGTGGCAATGAGCAGTTCTTC NA TRBJ2-1 TRBV5-6 NA
CASSLGGWNEQFF TGTGCCAGCAGCCTAGGCGGCTGGAATGAGCAGTTCTTC NA TRBJ2-1 TRBV7-9 NA
CASSFDRARGEQFF TGCGCCAGCAGCTTTGACCGGGCAAGGGGTGAGCAGTTCTTC NA TRBJ2-1 TRBV5-1 NA
CASSLGQGFDIQYF TGTGCCAGCAGCTTAGGACAGGGATTTGACATTCAGTACTTC NA TRBJ2-4 TRBV11-2 TRBD1
CASVGAFYGYTF TGTGCCAGTGTGGGGGCCTTCTATGGCTACACCTTC few TRBJ1-2 TRBV28 NA
CASSDPGQGNEKLFF TGTGCCAGCAGTGATCCGGGACAGGGGAATGAAAAACTGTTTTTT NA TRBJ1-4 TRBV2 TRBD1
CASSELGDNGYTF TGTGCCAGCAGTGAACTAGGAGATAACGGCTACACCTTC NA TRBJ1-2 TRBV2 NA
CASSVTTGIGRIPLHF TGTGCCAGCAGTGTGACCACAGGGATTGGTAGAATTCCCCTCCACTTT few TRBJ1-6 TRBV6-1 NA
CASSLPKANGEGQPQHF TGTGCCAGCAGCTTGCCCAAGGCGAACGGAGAGGGTCAGCCCCAGCATTTT NA TRBJ1-5 TRBV13 NA
CARRDSYYGYTF TGTGCCCGACGGGACAGTTACTATGGCTACACCTTC NA TRBJ1-2 TRBV30 TRBD1
CASSLLGLGEQFF TGTGCCAGCAGTCTCCTTGGGCTCGGCGAGCAGTTCTTC NA TRBJ2-1 TRBV2 NA
CASSLAGTGGNGYTF TGTGCCAGCAGCTTAGCGGGGACAGGGGGTAATGGCTACACCTTC NA TRBJ1-2 TRBV7-9 TRBD1
CASSPQDRGGNTIYF TGTGCCAGCTCACCACAGGACAGGGGTGGAAACACCATATATTTT NA TRBJ1-3 TRBV18 TRBD1
CASSLKGARETQYF TGCGCCAGCAGCTTGAAAGGGGCTAGAGAGACCCAGTACTTC NA TRBJ2-5 TRBV5-1 NA
CASSPLGGPTDTQYF TGTGCCAGCAGCCCCTTAGGGGGACCGACAGATACGCAGTATTTT NA TRBJ2-3 TRBV5-6 NA
CASSSPRPSRNEQFF TGCGCCAGCAGCAGCCCCAGGCCTTCAAGGAATGAGCAGTTCTTC NA TRBJ2-1 TRBV4-1 NA
CASSLDLLTVNQPQHF TGTGCCAGCAGCTTGGACCTGTTAACTGTGAATCAGCCCCAGCATTTT NA TRBJ1-5 TRBV5-5 NA
CASSLNGQGISGEQYF TGTGCCAGCAGCCTAAATGGACAGGGGATATCCGGCGAGCAGTACTTC once TRBJ2-7 TRBV9 TRBD1
CASSQTPLQHYTF TGTGCCAGCAGTCAGACACCTCTCCAGCACTACACCTTC NA TRBJ1-2 TRBV6-5 NA
CASNHFRDIPPGYTF TGTGCCAGCAACCATTTCCGGGACATTCCTCCTGGCTACACCTTC NA TRBJ1-2 TRBV28 NA
CASSPTGKVSTEAFF TGTGCCAGCAGCCCCACAGGAAAAGTTAGCACTGAAGCTTTCTTT NA TRBJ1-1 TRBV3-1/TRBV3-2 NA
CASRNWGGPGGYTF TGTGCCAGCAGGAACTGGGGGGGGCCAGGTGGCTACACCTTC NA TRBJ1-2 TRBV5-8 NA
CASSTTGIGDQPQHF TGTGCCAGCAGCACGACAGGGATAGGAGATCAGCCCCAGCATTTT NA TRBJ1-5 TRBV6-5 TRBD1